The following is a T cell receptor (beta chain) sequence with its context. The authors' processing: Reference gene primer amplification yielded estimated nucleated cell counts. Some clones are missing from TCRdb's copy, which holds only in-frame ones; the method was immunoSEQ multiplex PCR. The V and J calls and clone size come from that table; D and trimming were worked out from the DNA. Among more than 250,000 clones listed, 87% were seen once. Germline V gene sequence: CDR1 MDHEN, CDR2 SYDVKM. CDR3 length: 14 residues. Trimming removed 6 bases from V and 0 bases from J, with 8 bases in between. This specimen belongs to a study of blood T cell repertoires in COVID-19.

This TCR was recovered from a middle-aged man with active or convalescent COVID-19. Sequencing was performed on peripheral blood. The rearrangement joins TRBV28 to TRBJ1-4; a weak D match, TRBD1 (6 bases). The DNA for the CDR3 is TGTGCCAGCAGGTGGACAGCAACTAATGAAAAACTGTTTTTT. Translating gives CASRWTATNEKLFF.